These 19 T cell receptor beta chains originate from one sample sequenced in a study of blood T cell repertoires in COVID-19. Clones were sequenced by immunoSEQ multiplex PCR, and TCRdb holds only the in-frame ones, with some missing. There are just over 95,000 clones in the sample; about 80% occur only once, and around 4% lies in the top ten. The sequenced material came from peripheral blood. The origin of the receptors is a man aged 55 to 70 with acute or convalescent COVID-19.

J is TRBJ2-7 and V is TRBV30, with a possible D match to TRBD1 (5 bases). Looked up from germline, CDR1 is GTSNPN and CDR2 is SVGIG (reference sequence). This CDR3 comprises 12 residues. The V end was cut by 0 bases, the J end by 4 bases, with 7 bases between. The CDR3 sequence is CAWSVSGYEQYV. CDR3 DNA sequence: TGTGCCTGGAGTGTCTCAGGGTACGAGCAGTACGTC.

The sample holds one count of this clone. V gene TRBV9 combines with J gene TRBJ1-2, with D maybe TRBD1 (6 bases). V was shortened by 4 bases and J by 3 bases, with 13 bases between the two germline ends. Looked up from germline, CDR1 is SGDLS and CDR2 is YYNGEE. The CDR3 runs 14 residues. CDR3 residues: CASSFESGDYGYTF. DNA of the CDR3: TGTGCCAGCAGCTTTGAATCAGGGGACTATGGCTACACCTTC.

The V and J genes are TRBV4-1 and TRBJ2-2, with 10 bases identical to TRBD2. The V gene end was trimmed by 0 bases and the J gene end by 0 bases; junction bases not matched to a gene: 10. Germline lookup yields CDR1 MGHRA and CDR2 YSYEKL. This CDR3 is 20 amino acids long. CDR3 residues: CASSQEGVTSGTPNTGELFF. The CDR3 coding sequence is TGCGCCAGCAGCCAAGAGGGGGTCACTAGCGGGACCCCGAACACCGGGGAGCTGTTTTTT.

The gene calls are TRBV6-5 and TRBJ1-2; D is ambiguous. V lost 7 bases and J 8 bases, leaving 14 bases between the germline ends. CDR1 is MNHEY and CDR2 is SVGAGI in the germline V gene. The CDR3 contains 12 residues. CDR3 residues: CASTPGTVGYTF. The CDR3 DNA is TGTGCCAGCACCCCAGGAACAGTCGGCTACACCTTC.

The CDR3 sequence is CASSPGGQGRTGELFF. The CDR3 coding sequence is TGTGCCAGCAGTCCTGGGGGACAGGGAAGGACCGGGGAGCTGTTTTTT. The chain is built from TRBV27 and TRBJ2-2, with TRBD1 identical over 9 bases. The CDR3 length is 16 residues. Germline assignment: CDR1 MNHEY and CDR2 SMNVEV (reference sequence). The junction had 9 bases not matched to a gene; V was cut back by 5 bases and J by 5 bases.

The chain carries TRBV9 and TRBJ1-5; 7 positions match TRBD1. Trimming at V came to 3 bases and at J to 0 bases, leaving 6 bases not matched to a gene. The CDR3 is made up of 16 amino acids. Germline V gene sequence: CDR1 SGDLS, CDR2 YYNGEE. The CDR3, as DNA: TGTGCCAGCAGCGCTGGGGACAGTCATAGCAATCAGCCCCAGCATTTT. Translated: CASSAGDSHSNQPQHF. The complete variable domain, with remaining parts taken from reference TRBV9 and TRBJ1-5, reads DSGVTQTPKHLITATGQRVTLRCSPRSGDLSVYWYQQSLDQGLQFLIQYYNGEERAKGNILERFSAQQFPDLHSELNLSSLELGDSALYFCASSAGDSHSNQPQHFGDGTRLSIL.

In this sample, this clone turned up a few times. This chain connects TRBV19 to TRBJ2-7; 10 positions agree with TRBD1. The V and J ends lost 3 bases and 1 base, in that order; junction bases with no gene match: 3. This CDR3 is 15 amino acids long. In germline, CDR1 is LNHDA, CDR2 SQIVND (reference sequence). CDR3 sequence (DNA): TGTGCCAGTAGTATTGGGACAGGGGCATCCTACGAGCAGTACGTC. It encodes CASSIGTGASYEQYV.

The chain is built from TRBV14 and TRBJ1-4, with a possible D match to TRBD1 (5 bases). V gave up 4 bases and J gave up 5 bases, with 17 bases separating them. Germline loops: CDR1 SGHDN, CDR2 FVKESK. This CDR3 is 16 amino acids long. CDR3: CASSLGMTVLNEKLFF. The CDR3 region has the DNA TGTGCCAGCAGCCTAGGAATGACAGTGCTCAATGAAAAACTGTTTTTT.

The V call is TRBV10-3, the J call TRBJ1-2; no firm D call. Trimming removed 0 bases at V and 2 bases at J, with 13 bases between. The CDR3 loop spans 16 amino acids. Germline lookup yields CDR1 ENHRY and CDR2 SYGVKD. In DNA, the CDR3 is TGTGCCATCAGTGAGTCCCCCGCGACAAGGAACTATGGCTACACCTTC. This encodes CAISESPATRNYGYTF.

V is TRBV30 and J is TRBJ1-5, with D possibly TRBD1 on 6 matching bases. In germline, CDR1 is GTSNPN, CDR2 SVGIG (reference sequence). Trimming left V 1 base short and J 7 bases short, with 11 bases between. The CDR3 is made up of 13 amino acids. CDR3 protein: CAWSGPRGQPQHF. CDR3 DNA: TGTGCCTGGAGTGGCCCCAGGGGACAGCCCCAGCATTTT.

The rearrangement joins TRBV27 to TRBJ1-2, with TRBD1 as a possible D gene (6 bases). CDR1 is MNHEY and CDR2 is SMNVEV in the germline V gene (reference sequence). This CDR3 spans 13 amino acids. With 3 bases removed from V and 4 bases from J, the gap between germline ends came to 9 bases. The CDR3: CASSFPRGYGYTF. CDR3 sequence (DNA): TGTGCCAGCAGTTTCCCCAGGGGCTATGGCTACACCTTC.

The V gene is TRBV25-1, the J gene TRBJ2-7, with D unclear. This CDR3 comprises 11 residues. Trimming took off 3 bases at V and 13 bases at J, with 13 bases between the two ends. The germline gives CDR1 MGHDK, CDR2 SYGVNS. CDR3: CASSDFPVVYV. The CDR3 DNA sequence: TGTGCCAGCAGTGATTTCCCAGTTGTCTACGTC.

This clone was recorded a few times. The chain has TRBV29-1 and TRBJ1-2, with 7 bases fitting TRBD1. The CDR3 contains 16 residues. Germline V gene lookup returns CDR1 SQVTM and CDR2 ANQGSEA. J was trimmed by 3 bases and V by 5 bases; bases with no gene match: 15. CDR3 amino acids: CSVRWLWDTGDYGYTF. The CDR3 bases are TGCAGCGTTAGGTGGCTTTGGGATACAGGGGACTATGGCTACACCTTC.

The chain has TRBV25-1 and TRBJ1-2; a possible D gene is TRBD1 (5 bases). CDR3 length: 16 amino acids. Trimming left V 5 bases short and J 3 bases short, with 19 bases between. CDR1 and CDR2 (germline): MGHDK, SYGVNS. The CDR3 DNA follows: TGTGCCAGCAGTCCAAAGGGGCAGGAAAGATACTATGGCTACACCTTC. The encoded protein is CASSPKGQERYYGYTF.

This chain links TRBV18 with TRBJ1-6, with no clear D. Germline V lookup: CDR1 KGHSH, CDR2 LQKENI. The length of the CDR3 is 16 residues. Trimming shortened V by 6 bases and J by 7 bases, and 19 bases separated the two germline ends. This chain's CDR3 is CASSQRDPRENSPLHF. CDR3 nucleotides: TGTGCCAGCTCCCAACGGGATCCTAGAGAAAATTCACCCCTCCACTTT.

V gene TRBV18 combines with J gene TRBJ2-1; 8 bases agree with TRBD1. The CDR3 sequence is 15 residues long. Trimming cost V 6 bases and J 4 bases; bases outside gene matches: 8. CDR1 KGHSH and CDR2 LQKENI come from the germline V gene. The chain's CDR3 is CASSTQGVRYNEQFF. CDR3 in DNA: TGTGCCAGCTCTACACAGGGGGTGAGATACAATGAGCAGTTCTTC.

The rearrangement links TRBV29-1 to TRBJ1-5; D is unclear. Trimming took off 3 bases at V and 1 base at J, with 7 bases between the two ends. The CDR3 totals 13 residues. The germline gives CDR1 SQVTM, CDR2 ANQGSEA. DNA for the CDR3: TGCAGCGTTGAGAGACAAAGCAATCAGCCCCAGCATTTT. This translates into CSVERQSNQPQHF.

This chain connects TRBV3-1 (or the pseudogene TRBV3-2) to TRBJ2-3, with TRBD2 matching 7 bases. Trimming took 4 bases from V and 2 from J; bases not matched to a gene: 3. CDR3 length equals 14 residues. CDR1 is LGHDT, CDR2 YNNKEL, per germline (reference sequence). CDR3 region: CASSPSGLTDTQYF. In DNA form, the CDR3 reads TGTGCCAGCAGCCCTAGCGGTCTCACAGATACGCAGTATTTT.

The CDR3, as DNA: TGTGCCACCAGTGCCGCAACAGGGGGCGCAGGTGGCTACACCTTC. This encodes CATSAATGGAGGYTF. This chain uses TRBV24-1 with TRBJ1-2; 9 nucleotides line up with TRBD1. The CDR3 runs 15 residues. In germline, CDR1 is KGHDR, CDR2 SFDVKD. J lost 7 bases, V lost 5 bases, and 10 bases had no gene match.